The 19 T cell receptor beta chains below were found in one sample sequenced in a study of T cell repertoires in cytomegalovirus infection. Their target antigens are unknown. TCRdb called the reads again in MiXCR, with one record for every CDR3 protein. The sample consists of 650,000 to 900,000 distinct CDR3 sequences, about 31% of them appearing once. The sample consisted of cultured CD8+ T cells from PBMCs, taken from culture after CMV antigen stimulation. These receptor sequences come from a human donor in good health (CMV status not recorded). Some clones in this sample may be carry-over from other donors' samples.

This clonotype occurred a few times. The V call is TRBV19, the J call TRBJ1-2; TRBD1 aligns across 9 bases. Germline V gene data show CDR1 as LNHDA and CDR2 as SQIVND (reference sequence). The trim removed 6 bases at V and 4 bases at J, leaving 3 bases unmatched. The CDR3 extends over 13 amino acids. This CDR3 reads CASRGTGTYGYTF. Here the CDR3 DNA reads TGTGCCAGTAGGGGGACAGGGACCTATGGCTACACCTTC.

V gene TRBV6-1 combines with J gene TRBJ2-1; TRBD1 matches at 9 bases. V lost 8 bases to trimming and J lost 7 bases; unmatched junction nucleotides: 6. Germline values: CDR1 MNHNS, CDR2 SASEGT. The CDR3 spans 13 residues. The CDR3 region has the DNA TGTGCCAGCGGCGGGACAGGGTTAAATGAGCAGTTCTTC. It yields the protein CASGGTGLNEQFF.

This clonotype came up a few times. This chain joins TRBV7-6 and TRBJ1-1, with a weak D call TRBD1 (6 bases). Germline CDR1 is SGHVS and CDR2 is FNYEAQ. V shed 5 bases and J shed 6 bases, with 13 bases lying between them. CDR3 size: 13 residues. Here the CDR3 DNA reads TGTGCCAGCAGCCGTCCAACAGGGTCTGAAGCTTTCTTT. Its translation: CASSRPTGSEAFF.

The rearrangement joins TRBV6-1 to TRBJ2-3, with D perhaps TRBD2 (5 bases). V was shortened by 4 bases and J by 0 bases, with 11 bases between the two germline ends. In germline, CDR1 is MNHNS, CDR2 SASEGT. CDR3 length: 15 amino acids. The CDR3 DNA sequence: TGTGCCAGCAGTGGCCTAGCATCTAGCACAGATACGCAGTATTTT. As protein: CASSGLASSTDTQYF.

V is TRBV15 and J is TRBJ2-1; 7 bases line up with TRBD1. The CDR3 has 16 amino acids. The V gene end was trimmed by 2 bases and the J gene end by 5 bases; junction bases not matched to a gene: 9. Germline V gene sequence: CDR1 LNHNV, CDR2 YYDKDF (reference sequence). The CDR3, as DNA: TGTGCCACCAGCAGAACCAGGGGGTTATCCGACAATGAGCAGTTCTTC. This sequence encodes CATSRTRGLSDNEQFF.

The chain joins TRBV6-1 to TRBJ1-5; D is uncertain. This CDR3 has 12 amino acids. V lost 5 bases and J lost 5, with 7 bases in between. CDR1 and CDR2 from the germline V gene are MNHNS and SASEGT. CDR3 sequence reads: CASSCGDQPQHF. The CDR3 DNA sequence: TGTGCCAGCAGTTGCGGGGATCAGCCCCAGCATTTT.

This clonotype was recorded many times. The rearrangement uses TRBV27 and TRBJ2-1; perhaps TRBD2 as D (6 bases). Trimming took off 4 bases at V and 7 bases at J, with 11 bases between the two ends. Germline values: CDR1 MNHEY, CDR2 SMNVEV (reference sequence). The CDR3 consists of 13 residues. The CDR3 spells CASSSILANEQFF. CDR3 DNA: TGTGCCAGCAGTTCTATACTAGCTAATGAGCAGTTCTTC.

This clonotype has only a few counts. In nucleotides, the CDR3 is TGTGCCAGCTCACCACCGTGGACGCCCTCCTACAATGAGCAGTTCTTC. It codes for CASSPPWTPSYNEQFF. V gene TRBV18 combines with J gene TRBJ2-1; D gene uncertain. V lost 0 bases and J lost 0, with 9 bases in between. Germline lookup yields CDR1 KGHSH and CDR2 LQKENI. There are 16 residues in the CDR3.

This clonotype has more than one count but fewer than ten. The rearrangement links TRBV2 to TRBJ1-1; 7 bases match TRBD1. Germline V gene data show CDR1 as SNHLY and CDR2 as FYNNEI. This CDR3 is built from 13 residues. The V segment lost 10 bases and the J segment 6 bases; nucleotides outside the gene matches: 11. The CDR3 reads CATETGRGSEAFF. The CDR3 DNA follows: TGTGCCACTGAGACAGGGCGCGGCTCTGAAGCTTTCTTT.

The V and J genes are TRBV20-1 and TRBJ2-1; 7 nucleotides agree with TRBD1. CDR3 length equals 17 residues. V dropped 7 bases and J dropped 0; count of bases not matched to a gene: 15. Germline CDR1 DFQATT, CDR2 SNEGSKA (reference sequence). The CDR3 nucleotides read TGCAGTGTACGCCCGACAGGGATAGGGAGCTCCTACAATGAGCAGTTCTTC. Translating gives CSVRPTGIGSSYNEQFF.

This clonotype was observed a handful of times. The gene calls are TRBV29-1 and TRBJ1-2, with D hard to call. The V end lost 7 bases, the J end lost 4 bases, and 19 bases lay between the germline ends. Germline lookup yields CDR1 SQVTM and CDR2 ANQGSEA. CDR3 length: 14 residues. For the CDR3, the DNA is TGCAGCGCCGAACTCCGGGGTACCCCCTATGGCTACACCTTC. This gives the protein CSAELRGTPYGYTF.

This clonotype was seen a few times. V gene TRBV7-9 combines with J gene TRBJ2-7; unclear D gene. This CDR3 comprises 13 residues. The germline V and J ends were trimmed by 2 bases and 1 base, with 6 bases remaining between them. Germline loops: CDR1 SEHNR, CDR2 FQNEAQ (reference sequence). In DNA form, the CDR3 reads TGTGCCAGCAGCTTACCGGTTTCCTACGAGCAGTACTTC. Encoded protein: CASSLPVSYEQYF.

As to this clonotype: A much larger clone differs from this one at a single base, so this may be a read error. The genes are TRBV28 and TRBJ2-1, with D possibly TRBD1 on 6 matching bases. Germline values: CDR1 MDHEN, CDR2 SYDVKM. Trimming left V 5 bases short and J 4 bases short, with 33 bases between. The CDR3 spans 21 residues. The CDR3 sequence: CASSPSHPGVVGTIVYNEQFF. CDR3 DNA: TGTGCCAGCAGTCCCAGCCACCCAGGGGTAGTGGGGACGATTGTTTACAATGAGCAGTTCTTC.

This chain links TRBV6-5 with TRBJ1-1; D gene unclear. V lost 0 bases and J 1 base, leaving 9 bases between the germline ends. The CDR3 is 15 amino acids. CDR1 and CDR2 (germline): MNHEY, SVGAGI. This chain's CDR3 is CASSYSSQRNTEAFF. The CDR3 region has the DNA TGTGCCAGCAGTTACTCTTCCCAGAGGAACACTGAAGCTTTCTTT.

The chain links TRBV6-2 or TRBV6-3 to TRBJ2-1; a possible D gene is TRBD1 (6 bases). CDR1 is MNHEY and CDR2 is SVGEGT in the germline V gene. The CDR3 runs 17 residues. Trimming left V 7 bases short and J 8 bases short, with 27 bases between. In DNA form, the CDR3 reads TGTGCCAGCAACGACGGGGCGGCGTTAGGGGGTAGCCATGAGCAGTTCTTC. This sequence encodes CASNDGAALGGSHEQFF.

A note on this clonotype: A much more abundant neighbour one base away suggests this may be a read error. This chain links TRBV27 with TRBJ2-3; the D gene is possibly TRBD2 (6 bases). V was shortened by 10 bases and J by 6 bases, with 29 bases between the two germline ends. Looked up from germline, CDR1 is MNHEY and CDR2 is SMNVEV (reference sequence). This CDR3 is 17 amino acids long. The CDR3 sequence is CANSPGSGEPFVDTQYF. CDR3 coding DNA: TGTGCCAACAGCCCCGGGTCGGGGGAACCTTTTGTCGATACGCAGTATTTT.

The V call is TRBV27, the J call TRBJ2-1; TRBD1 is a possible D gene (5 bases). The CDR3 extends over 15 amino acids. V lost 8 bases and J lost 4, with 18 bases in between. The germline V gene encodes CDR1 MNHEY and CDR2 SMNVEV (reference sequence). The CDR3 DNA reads TGTGCCAGCCACCGAGCCGCCAGGGCTTACAATGAGCAGTTCTTC. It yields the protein CASHRAARAYNEQFF.

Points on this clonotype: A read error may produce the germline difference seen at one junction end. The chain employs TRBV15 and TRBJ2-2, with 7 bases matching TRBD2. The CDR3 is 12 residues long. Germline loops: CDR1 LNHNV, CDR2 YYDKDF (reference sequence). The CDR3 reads CVTMGGSGELFF. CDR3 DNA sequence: TGTGTCACCATGGGAGGGTCCGGGGAGCTGTTTTTT.

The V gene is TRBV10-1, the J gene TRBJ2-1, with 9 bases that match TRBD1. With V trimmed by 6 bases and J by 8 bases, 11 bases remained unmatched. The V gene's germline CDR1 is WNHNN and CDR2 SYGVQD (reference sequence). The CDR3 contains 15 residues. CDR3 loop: CASSDPGQGRHEQFF. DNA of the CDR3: TGCGCCAGCAGCGATCCGGGACAGGGTAGGCATGAGCAGTTCTTC.